This T cell receptor (beta chain) comes out of a study of PD-1 blockade in classical Hodgkin lymphoma. As for the study in general: Patients were administered nivolumab (3 mg/kg intravenously) every 2 weeks.

Study conclusions and caveats: Complete responders entered with baseline diversity on par with newly diagnosed patients, the results showed. Individuals who commenced nivolumab within less than 1 year of ASCT were excluded. TCR diversity in CD4+, not CD8+, cells rose significantly by C4D1.

Data came from immunoSEQ multiplex PCR; TCRdb stores just in-frame clones and leaves some out. The table lists 25,000 or so clones, more than 70% of them singletons. Time point given: cycle 4 day 1 (C4D1), after more than five weeks of nivolumab. Each and every patient relapsed after autologous stem cell transplantation, and patients got differing brentuximab vedotin exposure. By magnetic negative selection, CD4+ T cells were purified from thawed PBMCs. A remark on this clone: As yet, its antigen is unknown.

This CDR3 spans 14 amino acids. V dropped 9 bases and J dropped 1 base, with 13 bases sitting between them. Germline V CDR1 and CDR2: LNHDA, SQIVND (reference sequence). The chain employs TRBV19 and TRBJ1-5; D remains ambiguous. The sample was CD4+ T cells from blood, taken before the fourth cycle of nivolumab. This sequence originates from a human donor with classical Hodgkin lymphoma. For the CDR3, the DNA is TGTGCCAGCACACCCGGACGGAGCAATCAGCCCCAGCATTTT. Its translation: CASTPGRSNQPQHF.